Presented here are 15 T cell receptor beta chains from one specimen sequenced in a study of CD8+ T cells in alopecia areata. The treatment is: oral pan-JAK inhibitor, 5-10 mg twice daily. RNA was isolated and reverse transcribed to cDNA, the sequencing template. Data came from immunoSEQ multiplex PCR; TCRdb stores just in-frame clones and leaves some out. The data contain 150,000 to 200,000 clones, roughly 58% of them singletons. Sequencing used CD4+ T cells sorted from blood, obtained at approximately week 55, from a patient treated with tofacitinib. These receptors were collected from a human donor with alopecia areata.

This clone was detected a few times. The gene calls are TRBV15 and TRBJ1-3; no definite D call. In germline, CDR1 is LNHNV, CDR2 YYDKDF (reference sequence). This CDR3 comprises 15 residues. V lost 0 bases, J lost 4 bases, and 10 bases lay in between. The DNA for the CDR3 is TGTGCCACCAGCAGAGATAGGAGAGAAGGAAACACCATATATTTT. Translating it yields CATSRDRREGNTIYF.

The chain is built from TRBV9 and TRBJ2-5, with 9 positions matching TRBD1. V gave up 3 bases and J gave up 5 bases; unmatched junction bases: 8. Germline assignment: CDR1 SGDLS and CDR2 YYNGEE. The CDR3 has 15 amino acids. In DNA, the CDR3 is TGTGCCAGCAGCGGCCGGACAGGGGCCATGGAGACCCAGTACTTC. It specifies CASSGRTGAMETQYF.

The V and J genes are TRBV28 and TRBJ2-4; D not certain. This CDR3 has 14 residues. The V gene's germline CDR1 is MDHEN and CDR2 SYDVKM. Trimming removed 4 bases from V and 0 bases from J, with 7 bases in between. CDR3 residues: CASSWILAKNIQYF. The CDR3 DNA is TGTGCCAGCAGTTGGATCTTAGCCAAAAACATTCAGTACTTC.

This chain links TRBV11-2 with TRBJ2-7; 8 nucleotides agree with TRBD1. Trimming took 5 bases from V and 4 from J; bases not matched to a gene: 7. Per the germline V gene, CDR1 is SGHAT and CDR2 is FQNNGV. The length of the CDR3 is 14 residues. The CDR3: CASSRRQGQYEQYF. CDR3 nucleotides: TGTGCCAGCAGCCGTAGACAGGGGCAGTACGAGCAGTACTTC.

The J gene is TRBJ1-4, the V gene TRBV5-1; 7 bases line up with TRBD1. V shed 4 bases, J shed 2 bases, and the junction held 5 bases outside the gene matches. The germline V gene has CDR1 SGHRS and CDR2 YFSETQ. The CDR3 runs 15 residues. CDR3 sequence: CASSVLTGTNEKLFF. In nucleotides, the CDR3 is TGCGCCAGCAGCGTCCTGACAGGGACTAATGAAAAACTGTTTTTT.

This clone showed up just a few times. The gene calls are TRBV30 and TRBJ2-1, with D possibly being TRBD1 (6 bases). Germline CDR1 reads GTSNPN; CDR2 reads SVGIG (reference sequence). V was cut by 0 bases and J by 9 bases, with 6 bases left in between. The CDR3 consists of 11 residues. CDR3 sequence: CAWSVGGEQFF. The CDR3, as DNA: TGTGCCTGGAGTGTAGGGGGTGAGCAGTTCTTC.

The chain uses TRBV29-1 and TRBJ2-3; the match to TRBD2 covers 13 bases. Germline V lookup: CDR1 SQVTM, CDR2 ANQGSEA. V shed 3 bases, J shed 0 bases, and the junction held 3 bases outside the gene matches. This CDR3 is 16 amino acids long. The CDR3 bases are TGCAGCGTTGATGGGACTAGCGGGGAAAGCACAGATACGCAGTATTTT. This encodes CSVDGTSGESTDTQYF.

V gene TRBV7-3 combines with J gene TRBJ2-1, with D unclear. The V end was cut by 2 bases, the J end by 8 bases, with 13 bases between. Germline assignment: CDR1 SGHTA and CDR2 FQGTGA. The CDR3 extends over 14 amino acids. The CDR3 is CASSLGPRRDEQFF. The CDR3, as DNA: TGTGCCAGCAGCTTAGGGCCGCGCCGGGATGAGCAGTTCTTC.

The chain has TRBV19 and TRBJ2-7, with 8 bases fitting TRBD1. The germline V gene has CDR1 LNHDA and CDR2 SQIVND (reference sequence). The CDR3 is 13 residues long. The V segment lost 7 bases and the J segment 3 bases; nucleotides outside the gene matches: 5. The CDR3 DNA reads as TGTGCCAGTACTTCCACAGGGGGCTACGAGCAGTACTTC. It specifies CASTSTGGYEQYF. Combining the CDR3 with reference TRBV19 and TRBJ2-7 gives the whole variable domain DGGITQSPKYLFRKEGQNVTLSCEQNLNHDAMYWYRQDPGQGLRLIYYSQIVNDFQKGDIAEGYSVSREKKESFPLTVTSAQKNPTAFYLCASTSTGGYEQYFGPGTRLTVT.

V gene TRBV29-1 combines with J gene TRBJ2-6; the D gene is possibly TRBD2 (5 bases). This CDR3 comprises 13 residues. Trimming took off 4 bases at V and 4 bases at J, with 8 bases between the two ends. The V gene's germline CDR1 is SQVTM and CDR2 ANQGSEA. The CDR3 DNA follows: TGCAGCGTTGCGGGATTAGGGGCCAACGTCCTGACTTTC. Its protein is CSVAGLGANVLTF.

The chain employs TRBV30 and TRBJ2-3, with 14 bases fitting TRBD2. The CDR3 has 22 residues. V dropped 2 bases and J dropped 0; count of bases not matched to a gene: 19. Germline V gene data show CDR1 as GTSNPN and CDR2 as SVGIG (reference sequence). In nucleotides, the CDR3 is TGTGCCTGGAGTCCCCGGTCGTTCTACAGCGGGACTAGCGGGGGCAGCACAGATACGCAGTATTTT. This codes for CAWSPRSFYSGTSGGSTDTQYF.

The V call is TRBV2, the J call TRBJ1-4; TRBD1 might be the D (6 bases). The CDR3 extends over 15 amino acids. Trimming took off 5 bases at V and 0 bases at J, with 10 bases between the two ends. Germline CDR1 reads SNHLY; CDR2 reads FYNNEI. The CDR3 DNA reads TGTGCCAGCAGTCGGACAGTAGCAACTAATGAAAAACTGTTTTTT. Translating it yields CASSRTVATNEKLFF.

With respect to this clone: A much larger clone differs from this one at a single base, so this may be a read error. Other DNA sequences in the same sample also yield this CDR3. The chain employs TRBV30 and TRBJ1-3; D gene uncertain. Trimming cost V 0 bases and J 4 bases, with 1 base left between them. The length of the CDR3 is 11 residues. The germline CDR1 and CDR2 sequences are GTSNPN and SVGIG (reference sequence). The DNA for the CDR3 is TGTGCCTGGAGTGTGGGAAACACCATATATTTT. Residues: CAWSVGNTIYF.

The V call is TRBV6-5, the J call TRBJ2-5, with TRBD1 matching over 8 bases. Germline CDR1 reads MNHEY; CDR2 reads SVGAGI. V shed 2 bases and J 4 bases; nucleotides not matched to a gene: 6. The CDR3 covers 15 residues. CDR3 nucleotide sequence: TGTGCCAGCAGTTACCATGGCAGGGGGCGAGAGACCCAGTACTTC. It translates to CASSYHGRGRETQYF.

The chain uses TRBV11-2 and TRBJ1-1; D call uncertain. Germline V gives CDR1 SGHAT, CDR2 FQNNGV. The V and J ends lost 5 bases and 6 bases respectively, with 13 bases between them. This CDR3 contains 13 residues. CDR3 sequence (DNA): TGTGCCAGCAGCGACGGAATTTATGCTGAAGCTTTCTTT. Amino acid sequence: CASSDGIYAEAFF.